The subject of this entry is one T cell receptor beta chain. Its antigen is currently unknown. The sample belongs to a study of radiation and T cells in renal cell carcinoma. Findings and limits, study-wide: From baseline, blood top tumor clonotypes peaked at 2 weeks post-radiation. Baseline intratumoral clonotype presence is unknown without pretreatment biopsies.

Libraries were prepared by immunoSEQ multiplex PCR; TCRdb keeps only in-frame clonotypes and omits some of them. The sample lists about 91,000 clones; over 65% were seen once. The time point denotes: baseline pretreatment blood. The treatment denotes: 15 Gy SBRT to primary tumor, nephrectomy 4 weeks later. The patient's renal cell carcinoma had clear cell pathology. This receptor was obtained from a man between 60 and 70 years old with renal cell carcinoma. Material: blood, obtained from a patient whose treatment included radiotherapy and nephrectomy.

For the CDR3, the DNA is TGTGCCAGCAGCTTCATCACCACCCCCAGCACTGGGGCCAACGTCCTGACTTTC. Its translation is CASSFITTPSTGANVLTF. The chain links TRBV12-1 to TRBJ2-6. TRBV12-1 is deemed a pseudogene. This CDR3 is built from 18 residues.